This TCR beta chain derives from a study of T cells in Graves' hyperthyroidism and ophthalmopathy. PBMCs stemmed from under 11 ml fresh peripheral blood. Using RNA transcripts as the source, TCR beta CDR3 regions were amplified. An initial round of RT-PCR targeting the TCR CDR3 relied on the HTBI primer set. TCRdb recomputed calls from the multiplex PCR reads with MiXCR, one row per CDR3 protein. The repertoire holds about 400,000 distinct CDR3 sequences, with roughly 15% as singletons. This clonotype has just a few counts. This CDR3 has 16 amino acids. V was trimmed by 7 bases and J by 2 bases, leaving 18 bases between them. Per germline, CDR1 MDHEN and CDR2 SYDVKM.

This chain links TRBV28 with TRBJ1-5, with no clear D. This TCR was recovered from a woman aged 55-69 years with Graves' ophthalmopathy. The sample comprised blood. CDR3 DNA: TGTGCCAGCACCCTAAGGAGGGATGGGGGCAATCAGCCCCAGCATTTT. Translation gives CASTLRRDGGNQPQHF.